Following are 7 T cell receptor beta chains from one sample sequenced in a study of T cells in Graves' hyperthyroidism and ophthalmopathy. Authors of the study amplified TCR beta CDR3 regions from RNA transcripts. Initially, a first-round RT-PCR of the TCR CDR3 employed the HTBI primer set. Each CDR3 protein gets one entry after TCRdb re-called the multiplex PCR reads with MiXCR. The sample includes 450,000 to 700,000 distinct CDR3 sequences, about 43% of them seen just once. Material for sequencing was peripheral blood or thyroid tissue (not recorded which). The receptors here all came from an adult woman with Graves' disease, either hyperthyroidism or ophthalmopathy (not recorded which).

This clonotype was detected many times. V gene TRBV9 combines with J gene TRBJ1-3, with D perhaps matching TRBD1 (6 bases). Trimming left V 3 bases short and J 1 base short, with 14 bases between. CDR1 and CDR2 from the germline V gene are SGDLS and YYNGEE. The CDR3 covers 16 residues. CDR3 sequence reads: CASSATGMGSGNTIYF. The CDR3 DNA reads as TGTGCCAGCAGCGCCACAGGGATGGGTTCTGGAAACACCATATATTTT. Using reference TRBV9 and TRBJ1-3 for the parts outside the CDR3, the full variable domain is DSGVTQTPKHLITATGQRVTLRCSPRSGDLSVYWYQQSLDQGLQFLIQYYNGEERAKGNILERFSAQQFPDLHSELNLSSLELGDSALYFCASSATGMGSGNTIYFGEGSWLTVV.

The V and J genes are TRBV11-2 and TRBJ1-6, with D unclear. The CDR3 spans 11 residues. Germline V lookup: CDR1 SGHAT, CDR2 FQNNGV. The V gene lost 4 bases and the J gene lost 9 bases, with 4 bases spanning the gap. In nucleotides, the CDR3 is TGTGCCAGCAGCTCCCGTTCACCCCTCCACTTT. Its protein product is CASSSRSPLHF.

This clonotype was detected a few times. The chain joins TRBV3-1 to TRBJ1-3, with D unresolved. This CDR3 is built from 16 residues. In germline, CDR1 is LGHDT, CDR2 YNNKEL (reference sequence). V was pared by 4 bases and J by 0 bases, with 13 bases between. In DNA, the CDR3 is TGTGCCAGCAGCCTTCGGTATGAAACCTCTGGAAACACCATATATTTT. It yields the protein CASSLRYETSGNTIYF.

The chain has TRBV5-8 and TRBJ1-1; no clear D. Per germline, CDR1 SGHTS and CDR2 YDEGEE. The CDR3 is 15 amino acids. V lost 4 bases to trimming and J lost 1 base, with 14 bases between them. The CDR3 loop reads CASSHENFQNTEAFF. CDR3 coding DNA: TGTGCCAGCAGCCACGAAAACTTCCAGAACACTGAAGCTTTCTTT.

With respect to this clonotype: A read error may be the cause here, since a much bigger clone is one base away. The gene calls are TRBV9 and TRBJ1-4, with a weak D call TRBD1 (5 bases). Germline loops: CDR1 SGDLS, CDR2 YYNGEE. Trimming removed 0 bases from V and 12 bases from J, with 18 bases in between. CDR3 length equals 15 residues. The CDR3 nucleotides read TGTGCCAGCAGCGTAGATGTCTTATTAGGGGAAGAACTGTTTTTT. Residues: CASSVDVLLGEELFF.

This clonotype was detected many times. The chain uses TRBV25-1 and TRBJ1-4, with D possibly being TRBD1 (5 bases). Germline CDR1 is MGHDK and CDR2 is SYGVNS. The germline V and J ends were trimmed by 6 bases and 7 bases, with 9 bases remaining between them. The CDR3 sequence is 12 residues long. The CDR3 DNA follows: TGTGCCAGCAGGAGGGGAAGTGAAAAACTGTTTTTT. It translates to CASRRGSEKLFF.

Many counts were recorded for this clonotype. The CDR3 nucleotides read TGCAGCGTTGTCTTCCTAGCGGGAGGGGCAGATACGCAGTATTTT. Translating it yields CSVVFLAGGADTQYF. The genes are TRBV29-1 and TRBJ2-3; the match to TRBD2 covers 12 bases. CDR1 is SQVTM and CDR2 is ANQGSEA in the germline V gene. Trimming at V came to 4 bases and at J to 4 bases, leaving 6 bases not matched to a gene. This CDR3 comprises 15 residues.